This T cell receptor beta chain came from a study of blood T cell repertoires in COVID-19. The V and J ends lost 5 bases and 6 bases, in that order; junction bases with no gene match: 8. In germline, CDR1 is SEHNR, CDR2 FQNEAQ (reference sequence). CDR3 length: 15 amino acids. Some clones are missing from TCRdb's copy, which holds only in-frame ones; the method was immunoSEQ multiplex PCR. The sample holds 72,000 or so clones, around nine tenths seen once. The rearrangement joins TRBV7-9 to TRBJ2-1; 9 positions agree with TRBD2. This sequence originates from a woman aged 55-70 years with acute or convalescent COVID-19. Sequencing was carried out using peripheral blood. CDR3 in amino acids: CASSTASGELNEQFF. DNA for the CDR3: TGTGCCAGCAGCACCGCTAGCGGGGAGCTCAATGAGCAGTTCTTC.